Presented here are 6 T cell receptor beta chains from one specimen sequenced in a study of blood T cell repertoires in COVID-19 (TCRdb year 2020). Library method: the immunoSEQ multiplex PCR assay. As stored in TCRdb, this immuneACCESS dataset retains in-frame rearrangements with V and J assigned. A fraction of the clones does not appear; measured against another copy, unresolved V genes explain less than half of the discrepancy, and the remainder lacks a known reason. Across this sample there are 160,000 or so clones, with 80% seen only once. The ten top clones hold roughly 0.52% of the sample. The specimen sequenced was peripheral blood. These receptors were obtained from a man in his sixties with acute or convalescent COVID-19.

The chain carries TRBV18 and TRBJ2-6, with D maybe TRBD1 (6 bases). Trimming stripped 1 base from V and 0 bases from J, with 13 bases between. The CDR3 consists of 18 residues. Germline CDR1 is KGHSH and CDR2 is LQKENI. CDR3 nucleotide sequence: TGTGCCAGCTCACCACAGGGGGTTGTCGCCTCTGGGGCCAACGTCCTGACTTTC. Its protein product is CASSPQGVVASGANVLTF.

The V call is TRBV7-2, the J call TRBJ1-5; D is perhaps TRBD1 (5 bases). V lost 1 base, J lost 7 bases, and 11 bases lay in between. CDR3 length: 14 residues. Looked up from germline, CDR1 is SGHTA and CDR2 is FQGNSA. The CDR3 bases are TGTGCCAGCAGCTTAGGGGTAGGGGCCCAGCCCCAGCATTTT. It specifies CASSLGVGAQPQHF.

The J gene is TRBJ2-7, the V gene TRBV19; possibly TRBD2 for D (6 bases). The germline CDR1 and CDR2 sequences are LNHDA and SQIVND (reference sequence). The CDR3 has 14 residues. V lost 5 bases and J 9 bases, leaving 20 bases between the germline ends. CDR3 protein: CASSGGTVGSTQYF. The CDR3 DNA reads as TGTGCCAGTAGTGGGGGGACGGTGGGCTCGACGCAGTACTTC.

This sequence joins TRBV30 and TRBJ2-2; 10 nucleotides align to TRBD1. V lost 2 bases and J lost 1; bases outside the gene matches: 4. The CDR3 is 16 residues long. The V gene's germline CDR1 is GTSNPN and CDR2 SVGIG (reference sequence). CDR3 sequence: CAWSIGQGVNTGELFF. In DNA, the CDR3 is TGTGCCTGGAGTATCGGACAGGGGGTGAACACCGGGGAGCTGTTTTTT.

CDR3 residues: CASSQADRMDEQYF. For the CDR3, the DNA is TGTGCCAGCAGCCAGGCCGACAGGATGGACGAGCAGTACTTC. This chain links TRBV4-2 with TRBJ2-7, with D maybe TRBD1 (6 bases). The CDR3 totals 14 residues. Germline V lookup: CDR1 LGHNA, CDR2 YNFKEQ. V lost 3 bases and J 5 bases, leaving 14 bases between the germline ends.

The chain combines TRBV5-1 with TRBJ2-7; 11 bases line up with TRBD2. This CDR3 region has 17 residues. Trimming took 4 bases from V and 2 from J; bases not matched to a gene: 11. Germline V gene lookup returns CDR1 SGHRS and CDR2 YFSETQ. The CDR3: CASSPRGLAGGAYEQYF. CDR3 DNA: TGCGCCAGCAGCCCGCGGGGGCTAGCGGGGGGTGCCTACGAGCAGTACTTC.